What follows is one T cell receptor beta chain and its context. The data are from a study of blood T cell repertoires in COVID-19. Within 2 weeks before study entry, exposed participants met a COVID-19 case. Authors' methods: Reference gene primer amplification in the assay estimated nucleated cell counts. TCRdb's table, derived via immunoSEQ multiplex PCR, lists solely in-frame clones and lacks some. The V and J calls and the clone size are those of that table, but D and trimming were determined from the DNA. The sample records more than 250,000 clones, roughly 80% being singletons. The CDR3 sequence is 15 residues long. Germline-derived CDR1 and CDR2 are SGHDN and FVKESK. Trimming stripped 2 bases from V and 6 bases from J, with 17 bases between.

Sequencing was carried out using PBMCs or T cells enriched from blood (not recorded which). The chain couples TRBV14 to TRBJ2-7, with D maybe TRBD2 (5 bases). This clonotype originated in a man aged 35 to 55 who had been exposed to COVID-19. DNA of the CDR3: TGTGCCAGCAGCCAATTAACTAGTGAACCTACCGAGCAGTACTTC. The encoded protein is CASSQLTSEPTEQYF.